This entry concerns a single T cell receptor beta chain. This entry comes from a study of blood T cell repertoires in COVID-19. Study at large: In each case, the material was cDNA or gDNA derived from T cells, B-cell-depleted T cells, or PBMCs.

This CDR3 has 13 residues. Per germline, CDR1 MNHEY and CDR2 SMNVEV (reference sequence). V was clipped by 2 bases and J by 2 bases, with 6 bases between them. This table comes from immunoSEQ multiplex PCR, and its TCRdb copy is limited to in-frame clones, with some not included. The table lists 75,000 to 100,000 clones, about 86% of them singletons. This TCR came from a human donor in a cohort sampled during active COVID-19. Material for sequencing was peripheral blood. V is TRBV27 and J is TRBJ2-5, with D uncertain. The CDR3 DNA is TGTGCCAGCAGTTTAAGTCTACAAGAGACCCAGTACTTC. Protein: CASSLSLQETQYF.